These 29 T cell receptor beta chains came from one sample sequenced in a study of T-cell reconstitution after alpha-beta-depleted transplantation in children. Unique molecular identifiers were built into the TCRbeta library. TCRdb ran MiXCR on the PCR reads and lists one entry per CDR3 protein. This sample carries some 490,000 distinct CDR3 sequences, approximately 12% of them seen once, and the ten largest clones take over 5.5%. The sequences come from PBMCs from the stem cell graft donor, collected from the stem cell graft. These receptors were obtained from a human donor who donated a stem cell graft to a child with combined immunodeficiency.

This clonotype occurred a few times. The chain is built from TRBV28 and TRBJ2-3; tentatively, D is TRBD1 (5 bases). V was cut by 5 bases and J by 2 bases, with 14 bases left in between. CDR1 and CDR2 (germline): MDHEN, SYDVKM. The CDR3 sequence is 15 residues long. In DNA, the CDR3 is TGTGCCAGCAGTCAGGGTCAGACTTCCACAGATACGCAGTATTTT. Amino acid sequence: CASSQGQTSTDTQYF.

In its sample, this clonotype was seen many times. The chain joins TRBV7-8 to TRBJ2-3, with D hard to call. CDR3 length equals 14 residues. The germline V gene encodes CDR1 SGHVS and CDR2 FQNEAQ. The germline V and J ends were trimmed by 8 bases and 0 bases, with 12 bases remaining between them. CDR3 sequence reads: CASGPITSTDTQYF. In DNA, the CDR3 is TGTGCCAGCGGCCCTATCACTAGCACAGATACGCAGTATTTT.

This clonotype has at least ten counts. The chain couples TRBV24-1 to TRBJ2-2, with 7 bases lining up with TRBD1. The CDR3 is made up of 15 amino acids. The junction had 5 bases not matched to a gene; V was cut back by 5 bases and J by 3 bases. The germline CDR1 and CDR2 sequences are KGHDR and SFDVKD. Here the CDR3 reads CATSGRDSHTGELFF. The CDR3 DNA follows: TGTGCCACCAGTGGCAGGGACAGTCACACCGGGGAGCTGTTTTTT.

This clonotype showed up just a few times. V and J are TRBV29-1 and TRBJ1-1; 7 bases align to TRBD1. The germline gives CDR1 SQVTM, CDR2 ANQGSEA. Trimming removed 1 base from V and 1 base from J; junction bases left unmatched: 3. CDR3 length equals 14 residues. Here the CDR3 reads CSVEGQGKNTEAFF. CDR3 DNA sequence: TGCAGCGTTGAAGGACAGGGTAAGAACACTGAAGCTTTCTTT. The full variable domain, with the rest looked up from reference TRBV29-1 and TRBJ1-1, is SAVISQKPSRDICQRGTSLTIQCQVDSQVTMMFWYRQQPGQSLTLIATANQGSEATYESGFVIDKFPISRPNLTFSTLTVSNMSPEDSSIYLCSVEGQGKNTEAFFGQGTRLTVV.

The J gene is TRBJ2-2, the V gene TRBV9; D call uncertain. V dropped 7 bases and J dropped 7 bases, with 17 bases sitting between them. The CDR3 runs to 14 residues. Germline V gene data show CDR1 as SGDLS and CDR2 as YYNGEE. CDR3 residues: CASARFSKGGELFF. The CDR3 DNA reads as TGTGCCAGCGCTCGCTTCTCGAAGGGCGGGGAGCTGTTTTTT.

The chain joins TRBV7-2 to TRBJ2-7; 9 nucleotides line up with TRBD1. J was trimmed by 2 bases and V by 1 base; bases with no gene match: 6. The CDR3 has 16 amino acids. Germline assignment: CDR1 SGHTA and CDR2 FQGNSA. CDR3 coding DNA: TGTGCCAGCAGCTTAGGGACCGGGACAGGGACCTACGAGCAGTACTTC. This translates into CASSLGTGTGTYEQYF. The entire variable domain, with the rest obtained from reference TRBV7-2 and TRBJ2-7, is as follows: GAGVSQSPSNKVTEKGKDVELRCDPISGHTALYWYRQSLGQGLEFLIYFQGNSAPDKSGLPSDRFSAERTGGSVSTLTIQRTQQEDSAVYLCASSLGTGTGTYEQYFGPGTRLTVT.

This clonotype was picked up many times. V usage is TRBV6-1 and J usage is TRBJ2-3; the D gene is possibly TRBD2 (6 bases). The CDR3 loop spans 16 amino acids. Per the germline V gene, CDR1 is MNHNS and CDR2 is SASEGT. The ends were cut back, 1 base at V and 7 bases at J, with 18 bases in the middle. CDR3: CASSEVLADYRYTQYF. The CDR3 nucleotides read TGTGCCAGCAGTGAAGTGTTAGCGGACTACAGGTATACGCAGTATTTT.

The sample holds a few counts of this clonotype. The CDR3 DNA reads as TGTGCCAGCCGCGGACAGCGATTGCCAGATACGCAGTATTTT. It codes for CASRGQRLPDTQYF. The V call is TRBV16, the J call TRBJ2-3, with D maybe TRBD1 (6 bases). There are 14 residues in the CDR3. V was trimmed by 8 bases and J by 4 bases, leaving 16 bases between them. CDR1 is KGHSY and CDR2 is FQNENV in the germline V gene. The full variable domain, completed using reference TRBV16 and TRBJ2-3, is GEEVAQTPKHLVRGEGQKAKLYCAPIKGHSYVFWYQQVLKNEFKFLISFQNENVFDETGMPKERFSAKCLPNSPCSLEIQATKLEDSAVYFCASRGQRLPDTQYFGPGTRLTVL.

This clonotype was found many times. The chain has TRBV7-9 and TRBJ2-5; TRBD2 agrees at 8 bases. The CDR3 loop spans 14 amino acids. V shed 5 bases, J shed 5 bases, and the junction held 7 bases outside the gene matches. The germline CDR1 and CDR2 sequences are SEHNR and FQNEAQ (reference sequence). In DNA, the CDR3 is TGTGCCAGCAGCCGCCGGGAGGGCCGGGAGACCCAGTACTTC. Encoded protein: CASSRREGRETQYF.

Only one count was recorded for this clonotype. CDR3 in amino acids: CSARSTSGGPGGTQYF. The CDR3, as DNA: TGCAGTGCTAGATCCACTAGCGGGGGCCCGGGGGGGACCCAGTACTTC. The gene calls are TRBV20-1 and TRBJ2-5; 11 bases line up with TRBD2. In germline, CDR1 is DFQATT, CDR2 SNEGSKA (reference sequence). The CDR3 consists of 16 residues. V was pared by 2 bases and J by 7 bases, with 12 bases of the junction left unmatched.

This clonotype showed up many times. As DNA, the CDR3 is TGTGCCAGCAGCCTAGGGGCGGGAGGCCCCACCGGGGAGCTGTTTTTT. Translating it yields CASSLGAGGPTGELFF. V gene TRBV9 combines with J gene TRBJ2-2; TRBD2 matches 8 bases. The length of the CDR3 is 16 residues. Germline lookup yields CDR1 SGDLS and CDR2 YYNGEE. The J segment lost 4 bases and the V segment lost 4 bases, leaving 9 bases of the junction unmatched.

This clonotype was observed at least ten times. The chain combines TRBV12-3 or TRBV12-4 with TRBJ2-7; 9 positions match TRBD1. The CDR3 totals 15 residues. With V trimmed by 6 bases and J by 3 bases, 9 bases remained unmatched. The CDR3 region has the DNA TGTGCCAGCAGCTCCCCGGGACAGGGACTCTACGAGCAGTACTTC. As protein: CASSSPGQGLYEQYF.

This clonotype was found many times. The chain links TRBV7-2 to TRBJ1-4; 9 bases match TRBD1. The length of the CDR3 is 16 residues. Germline V gene sequence: CDR1 SGHTA, CDR2 FQGNSA. The junction had 10 bases not matched to a gene; V was cut back by 4 bases and J by 7 bases. CDR3 bases: TGTGCCAGCAGCTATGGAGGGGGACAGGGTGGTGAAAAACTGTTTTTT. It encodes CASSYGGGQGGEKLFF.

Only a few counts were recorded for this clonotype. The gene calls are TRBV25-1 and TRBJ2-7; D remains unclear. The V gene's germline CDR1 is MGHDK and CDR2 SYGVNS. The CDR3 extends over 15 amino acids. The V and J ends lost 3 bases and 0 bases respectively, with 12 bases between them. The CDR3 region is CASSEPGVPSYEQYF. In DNA, the CDR3 is TGTGCCAGCAGTGAGCCGGGCGTTCCCTCCTACGAGCAGTACTTC.

V usage is TRBV6-2 or TRBV6-3 and J usage is TRBJ2-3; D unclear. Trimming left V 5 bases short and J 2 bases short, with 11 bases between. From germline, CDR1 is MNHEY and CDR2 SVGEGT. CDR3 size: 14 residues. For the CDR3, the DNA is TGTGCCAGCAGTCCCGCGACGGACACAGATACGCAGTATTTT. This sequence encodes CASSPATDTDTQYF.

The chain uses TRBV20-1 and TRBJ1-6; D possibly corresponds to TRBD1 (5 bases). The germline V and J ends were trimmed by 0 bases and 9 bases, with 15 bases remaining between them. CDR1 is DFQATT and CDR2 is SNEGSKA in the germline V gene (reference sequence). The CDR3 has 15 residues. CDR3 DNA sequence: TGCAGTGCTAGAGATTGGGACCCAGGAACTTCACCCCTCCACTTT. This codes for CSARDWDPGTSPLHF.

This clonotype was seen at least ten times. This rearrangement joins TRBV6-5 to TRBJ2-7, with D possibly being TRBD2 (5 bases). V lost 4 bases and J lost 2, with 12 bases in between. CDR3 size: 14 residues. Germline CDR1 reads MNHEY; CDR2 reads SVGAGI. CDR3 protein: CASSSPGSPYEQYF. DNA of the CDR3: TGTGCCAGCAGTTCTCCGGGGTCCCCCTACGAGCAGTACTTC.

This clonotype was seen only a few times. The chain employs TRBV29-1 and TRBJ2-5; TRBD1 agrees at 9 bases. The J segment lost 5 bases and the V segment lost 5 bases, leaving 6 bases of the junction unmatched. Germline CDR1 SQVTM, CDR2 ANQGSEA. The CDR3 covers 13 residues. The CDR3 bases are TGCAGCGTTCCACTCGGGACAGGGGAGACCCAGTACTTC. This sequence encodes CSVPLGTGETQYF.

This clonotype was recorded many times. This chain connects TRBV12-3 or TRBV12-4 to TRBJ2-1; D gene unclear. The length of the CDR3 is 13 residues. V was shortened by 2 bases and J by 6 bases, with 8 bases between the two germline ends. CDR3 bases: TGTGCCAGCAGTTTAAGGAAGGGCAATGAGCAGTTCTTC. Its translation: CASSLRKGNEQFF.

There are many counts of this clonotype. The rearrangement uses TRBV29-1 and TRBJ2-1; 8 bases line up with TRBD2. The CDR3 is 14 residues long. V trimming: 2 bases; J trimming: 8 bases; junction bases outside the gene matches: 8. Per the germline V gene, CDR1 is SQVTM and CDR2 is ANQGSEA. CDR3 sequence reads: CSVESGRGGYEQFF. Written as DNA, the CDR3 is TGCAGCGTTGAATCCGGGAGGGGGGGATATGAGCAGTTCTTC.

The chain uses TRBV12-3 or TRBV12-4 and TRBJ2-1; 7 bases map to TRBD2. J was trimmed by 6 bases and V by 3 bases; bases with no gene match: 14. The CDR3 is made up of 17 amino acids. DNA for the CDR3: TGTGCCAGCAGTTTCCAGGCCCAGACTAGCTCGGGCAATGAGCAGTTCTTC. This encodes CASSFQAQTSSGNEQFF.

For the CDR3, the DNA is TGTGCCAGCATTAAAGGGGAACACTCACCCCTCCACTTT. Amino acid sequence: CASIKGEHSPLHF. V is TRBV6-5 and J is TRBJ1-6; perhaps TRBD1 as D (5 bases). The germline V and J ends were trimmed by 7 bases and 10 bases, with 14 bases remaining between them. This CDR3 has 13 amino acids. Germline V gives CDR1 MNHEY, CDR2 SVGAGI.

The chain carries TRBV9 and TRBJ2-7; D is possibly TRBD1 or TRBD2 (7 bases each). Germline CDR1 and CDR2: SGDLS and YYNGEE. V lost 4 bases and J lost 4, with 21 bases in between. The CDR3 loop spans 16 amino acids. CDR3 bases: TGTGCCAGCAGCCCCAGGGGGGGGAAAGAACGTTACGAGCAGTACTTC. Protein: CASSPRGGKERYEQYF.

This clonotype came up many times. The chain carries TRBV20-1 and TRBJ2-2; no firm D call. Trimming pared 3 bases from V and 6 bases from J, leaving 14 bases between. In germline, CDR1 is DFQATT, CDR2 SNEGSKA (reference sequence). This CDR3 comprises 14 residues. In DNA form, the CDR3 reads TGCAGTGCTAGGTTGTTAGAGCCGGCCGGGGAGCTGTTTTTT. It encodes CSARLLEPAGELFF.

The rearrangement uses TRBV5-1 and TRBJ2-1, with 11 positions matching TRBD1. V lost 4 bases to trimming and J lost 9 bases; unmatched junction nucleotides: 12. CDR1 and CDR2 (germline): SGHRS, YFSETQ. The CDR3 sequence is 16 residues long. Here the CDR3 reads CASSPTGQGAWGEQFF. CDR3 bases: TGCGCCAGCAGCCCAACCGGACAGGGGGCGTGGGGTGAGCAGTTCTTC. Complete variable domain (other parts from reference TRBV5-1 and TRBJ2-1): KAGVTQTPRYLIKTRGQQVTLSCSPISGHRSVSWYQQTPGQGLQFLFEYFSETQRNKGNFPGRFSGRQFSNSRSEMNVSTLELGDSALYLCASSPTGQGAWGEQFFGPGTRLTVL.

The chain links TRBV30 to TRBJ2-2; D gene ambiguous. Trimming shortened V by 0 bases and J by 3 bases, and 5 bases separated the two germline ends. CDR1 and CDR2 (germline): GTSNPN, SVGIG (reference sequence). CDR3 length: 13 residues. CDR3 sequence: CAWSVRHTGELFF. The DNA of the CDR3 is TGTGCCTGGAGTGTACGACACACCGGGGAGCTGTTTTTT.

This clonotype was detected ten times or more. V gene TRBV4-3 combines with J gene TRBJ2-3, with 9 bases aligning to TRBD1. J gave up 4 bases and V 2 bases, and 7 bases lay outside the gene matches. The CDR3 is made up of 16 amino acids. Germline CDR1 is LGHNA and CDR2 is YSLEER. This chain's CDR3 is CASSQNRGHWADTQYF. For the CDR3, the DNA is TGCGCCAGCAGCCAAAACAGGGGGCATTGGGCAGATACGCAGTATTTT.

This clonotype has at least ten counts. The chain employs TRBV10-2 and TRBJ2-1; D may match TRBD1 or TRBD2 (5 bases each). With 8 bases removed from V and 8 bases from J, the gap between germline ends came to 13 bases. Germline-derived CDR1 and CDR2 are WSHSY and SAAADI. The CDR3 spans 12 residues. The DNA for the CDR3 is TGCGCCAGCGGAAGGGGCGGGTATGAGCAGTTCTTC. It specifies CASGRGGYEQFF.

V and J are TRBV11-2 and TRBJ2-1; D is undetermined. V lost 2 bases, J lost 4 bases, and 18 bases lay in between. The germline V gene encodes CDR1 SGHAT and CDR2 FQNNGV. CDR3 size: 17 residues. CDR3 loop: CASSLFSPAAVYNEQFF. The CDR3 coding sequence is TGTGCCAGCAGCTTATTCTCACCGGCGGCGGTATACAATGAGCAGTTCTTC.